The sequence of this TCR beta chain was determined in a study of T cells in severe cutaneous drug reactions. Study context: Only probable or definite SJS/TEN or DRESS cases by RegiSCAR were enrolled.

General study findings and limits: All seven CBZ-SJS/TEN blister samples shared a public TCRbeta CDR3 at mean about 15%. TRBV12-4 use rose strongly in carbamazepine-induced Stevens-Johnson syndrome or toxic epidermal necrolysis, averaging around 32% in blister cells and 4.5% to 6.5% in PBMC.

Libraries were made by iRepertoire multiplex PCR with TCR subtype-specific primers for bulk and single-cell sequencing. Using the multiplex PCR reads, TCRdb records one entry per CDR3 protein without DNA. This specimen shows some 9,900 distinct CDR3 sequences; the ten leading clones hold 20% to 25%. The donors had carbamazepine-induced Stevens-Johnson syndrome or toxic epidermal necrolysis. In germline, CDR1 is SQVTM, CDR2 ANQGSEA. The CDR3 runs 14 residues. Comment on this clonotype: What it binds is unknown.

The sequence came from a human donor with Stevens-Johnson syndrome, a severe cutaneous drug reaction. The sample taken for sequencing was cells from a skin blister. The chain is built from TRBV29-1 and TRBJ1-2. CDR3 sequence: CSVTHRGANYGYTF.